What follows are 13 T cell receptor beta chains derived from one specimen sequenced in a study of T cells after posttransplantation cyclophosphamide. The protocol was immunoSEQ multiplex PCR, while the TCRdb copy is restricted to in-frame clones and leaves out a portion. The sample includes approximately 32,000 clones, around nine tenths seen only once; the top ten take 14% to 15%. Sequenced material: PBMCs. The origin of the receptors is a woman between 35 and 50 years old with a blood cancer, CMV-positive, and with a related stem cell donor.

The chain joins TRBV13 to TRBJ2-7; D is unresolved. The length of the CDR3 is 14 residues. CDR1 is PRHDT and CDR2 is FYEKMQ in the germline V gene (reference sequence). V was cut by 2 bases and J by 1 base, with 9 bases left in between. CDR3 in amino acids: CASSLSGSSYEQYF. As DNA, the CDR3 is TGTGCCAGCAGCTTATCGGGTTCGTCCTACGAGCAGTACTTC. Filled out from reference TRBV13 and TRBJ2-7, the complete variable domain reads AAGVIQSPRHLIKEKRETATLKCYPIPRHDTVYWYQQGPGQDPQFLISFYEKMQSDKGSIPDRFSAQQFSDYHSELNMSSLELGDSALYFCASSLSGSSYEQYFGPGTRLTVT.

The chain is built from TRBV7-9 and TRBJ1-2; 8 bases fit TRBD1. The CDR3 has 15 amino acids. CDR1 is SEHNR, CDR2 FQNEAQ, per germline (reference sequence). V lost 2 bases and J lost 5; bases outside the gene matches: 7. The CDR3 bases are TGTGCCAGCAGCTTACTCGGACAGGGTGGATATGGCTACACCTTC. This translates into CASSLLGQGGYGYTF.

V gene TRBV10-2 combines with J gene TRBJ2-7; D gene uncertain. The germline CDR1 and CDR2 sequences are WSHSY and SAAADI. V dropped 2 bases and J dropped 2 bases, with 10 bases sitting between them. The CDR3 has 14 residues. CDR3 protein: CASSEAVGAYEQYF. The CDR3 nucleotides read TGCGCCAGCAGTGAGGCAGTAGGAGCCTACGAGCAGTACTTC.

The chain carries TRBV5-4 and TRBJ2-3, with 11 bases lining up with TRBD1. Germline V CDR1 and CDR2: SGHNT, YYREEE (reference sequence). The CDR3 extends over 15 amino acids. Trimming cost V 2 bases and J 3 bases; bases outside gene matches: 2. The CDR3 DNA follows: TGTGCCAGCAGCTTCAGGGACAGGGGGACAGATACGCAGTATTTT. This translates into CASSFRDRGTDTQYF.

The V call is TRBV2, the J call TRBJ2-3; 9 nucleotides align to TRBD2. The CDR3 length is 15 residues. CDR1 SNHLY and CDR2 FYNNEI come from the germline V gene. Trimming at V came to 4 bases and at J to 2 bases, leaving 4 bases not matched to a gene. CDR3 sequence reads: CASSGLAGVTDTQYF. The CDR3 nucleotides read TGTGCCAGCAGTGGGTTAGCGGGGGTCACAGATACGCAGTATTTT.

The chain combines TRBV9 with TRBJ2-2; 11 bases match TRBD1. The CDR3 totals 16 residues. V lost 3 bases, J lost 8 bases, and 9 bases stayed unmatched. CDR1 is SGDLS and CDR2 is YYNGEE in the germline V gene. CDR3 protein: CASSAVGQGALGELFF. For the CDR3, the DNA is TGTGCCAGCAGCGCCGTTGGACAGGGGGCGCTTGGGGAGCTGTTTTTT.

The rearrangement uses TRBV4-2 and TRBJ2-1, with D possibly TRBD1 on 5 matching bases. Looked up from germline, CDR1 is LGHNA and CDR2 is YNFKEQ. The CDR3 totals 15 residues. V gave up 1 base and J gave up 8 bases, with 15 bases separating them. CDR3 in DNA: TGTGCCAGCAGCCAAGCCCCCTCCCCACAGGATGAGCAGTTCTTC. Translating gives CASSQAPSPQDEQFF.

The chain recombines TRBV19 with TRBJ2-2, with 7 bases lining up with TRBD2. The CDR3 is 14 amino acids. The ends lost 0 bases at V and 6 bases at J; junction bases unmatched: 1. The germline V gene encodes CDR1 LNHDA and CDR2 SQIVND (reference sequence). The CDR3 protein is CASSIEGGSGELFF. The CDR3 DNA sequence: TGTGCCAGTAGTATAGAGGGGGGGTCCGGGGAGCTGTTTTTT.

In DNA, the CDR3 is TGTGCCAGCAGCCAAGAAGGGACAGGTAAGACTGAAGCTTTCTTT. Protein sequence: CASSQEGTGKTEAFF. This chain connects TRBV4-2 to TRBJ1-1; 8 nucleotides agree with TRBD1. This CDR3 is built from 15 residues. Germline lookup yields CDR1 LGHNA and CDR2 YNFKEQ. The ends lost 0 bases at V and 5 bases at J; junction bases unmatched: 5.

The rearrangement joins TRBV9 to TRBJ2-7; the D gene is possibly TRBD2 (5 bases). Trimming took off 3 bases at V and 2 bases at J, with 6 bases between the two ends. CDR1 is SGDLS, CDR2 YYNGEE, per germline. The CDR3 runs to 12 residues. The CDR3 DNA reads TGTGCCAGCAGCGACGGGACCTACGAGCAGTACTTC. Protein sequence: CASSDGTYEQYF.

The rearrangement uses TRBV21-1 and TRBJ1-4; the table names TRBD1, a call not compared with the DNA. TRBV21-1 is a recognized pseudogene. The CDR3 has 16 residues. The CDR3 spells CARLTGTGGPREKLFF. In nucleotides, the CDR3 is TGTGCCAGGCTGACCGGGACAGGAGGTCCCCGCGAAAAACTGTTTTTT.

This chain connects TRBV5-6 to TRBJ2-2; D not resolved. Germline V lookup: CDR1 SGHDT, CDR2 YYEEEE. The CDR3 consists of 14 residues. Trimming removed 0 bases from V and 8 bases from J, with 11 bases in between. This chain's CDR3 is CASSLGLSQGELFF. The CDR3 coding sequence is TGTGCCAGCAGCTTGGGACTTTCACAAGGGGAGCTGTTTTTT.

The chain employs TRBV28 and TRBJ2-7, with D hard to call. This CDR3 comprises 11 residues. Germline V gene data show CDR1 as MDHEN and CDR2 as SYDVKM. V shed 2 bases and J shed 4 bases, with 3 bases lying between them. CDR3 residues: CASSLEYEQYF. CDR3 sequence (DNA): TGTGCCAGCAGTTTAGAGTACGAGCAGTACTTC.